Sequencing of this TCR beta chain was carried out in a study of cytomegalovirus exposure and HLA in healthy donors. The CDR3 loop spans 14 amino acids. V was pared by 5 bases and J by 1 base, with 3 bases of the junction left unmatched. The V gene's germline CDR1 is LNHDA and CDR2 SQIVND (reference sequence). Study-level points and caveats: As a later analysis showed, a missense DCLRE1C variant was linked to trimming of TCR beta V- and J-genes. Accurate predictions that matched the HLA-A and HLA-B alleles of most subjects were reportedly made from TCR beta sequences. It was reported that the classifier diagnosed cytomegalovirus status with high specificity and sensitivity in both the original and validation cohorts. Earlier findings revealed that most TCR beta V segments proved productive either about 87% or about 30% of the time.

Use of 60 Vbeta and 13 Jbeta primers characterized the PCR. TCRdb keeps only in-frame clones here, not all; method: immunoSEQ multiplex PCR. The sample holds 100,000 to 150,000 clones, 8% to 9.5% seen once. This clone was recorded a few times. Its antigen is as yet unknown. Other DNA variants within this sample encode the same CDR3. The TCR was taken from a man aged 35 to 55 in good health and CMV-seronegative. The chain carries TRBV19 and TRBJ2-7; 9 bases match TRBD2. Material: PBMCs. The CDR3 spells CASSPSGGSYEQYF. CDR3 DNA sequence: TGTGCCAGTAGTCCCAGCGGGGGGTCCTACGAGCAGTACTTC.